One and the same sample provided the 23 T cell receptor beta chains below, sequenced in a study of blood T cell repertoires in COVID-19. Sequencing used immunoSEQ multiplex PCR; TCRdb keeps in-frame clones, though not all of them. This sample has about 39,000 clones, with more than 70% found just once. The sample taken for sequencing was peripheral blood. Every receptor here comes from a man between 60 and 75 years old with acute or convalescent COVID-19.

This clone occurred once. This chain joins TRBV30 and TRBJ2-3; 12 nucleotides match TRBD2. Trimming cost V 3 bases and J 2 bases; bases outside gene matches: 6. This CDR3 has 16 residues. Germline CDR1 is GTSNPN and CDR2 is SVGIG (reference sequence). Written as DNA, the CDR3 is TGTGCCTGGAGCGGCGGACTAGCGGGGTCCACAGATACGCAGTATTTT. Protein: CAWSGGLAGSTDTQYF.

This clone was counted once. The chain combines TRBV25-1 with TRBJ2-6; weak D call: TRBD1 (6 bases). V gave up 3 bases and J gave up 4 bases, with 16 bases separating them. Germline loops: CDR1 MGHDK, CDR2 SYGVNS. There are 17 residues in the CDR3. CDR3 DNA sequence: TGTGCCAGCAGTGATGGGGGCGCGAATCGAGGGGCCAACGTCCTGACTTTC. It is translated as CASSDGGANRGANVLTF.

This clone was detected a few times. The rearrangement joins TRBV9 to TRBJ1-2; 9 bases line up with TRBD1. The CDR3 contains 14 residues. Trimming took 4 bases from V and 5 from J; bases not matched to a gene: 6. Per germline, CDR1 SGDLS and CDR2 YYNGEE. The CDR3 DNA follows: TGTGCCAGCAGCCTTACGACAGGGGGGTATGGCTACACCTTC. Protein sequence: CASSLTTGGYGYTF. Using reference TRBV9 and TRBJ1-2 for the parts outside the CDR3, the full variable domain is DSGVTQTPKHLITATGQRVTLRCSPRSGDLSVYWYQQSLDQGLQFLIQYYNGEERAKGNILERFSAQQFPDLHSELNLSSLELGDSALYFCASSLTTGGYGYTFGSGTRLTVV.

The chain links TRBV19 to TRBJ1-2; D remains unclear. Germline lookup yields CDR1 LNHDA and CDR2 SQIVND (reference sequence). Deletions cut 3 bases from V and 8 bases from J, with 16 bases between. The CDR3 is 14 amino acids. The CDR3 DNA reads TGTGCCAGTAGTATCCGGGGAGTAAAAGAGGGCTACACCTTC. The encoded protein is CASSIRGVKEGYTF.

The chain couples TRBV7-9 to TRBJ1-6; 9 positions match TRBD1. Germline V gene sequence: CDR1 SEHNR, CDR2 FQNEAQ (reference sequence). The junction had 6 bases not matched to a gene; V was cut back by 5 bases and J by 10 bases. The CDR3 is 14 amino acids. CDR3 sequence reads: CASSPPGQGSPLHF. CDR3 nucleotides: TGTGCCAGCAGCCCTCCGGGACAGGGATCACCCCTCCACTTT.

The chain links TRBV2 to TRBJ1-4; D is unclear. Germline CDR1 and CDR2: SNHLY and FYNNEI. The ends were cut back, 4 bases at V and 7 bases at J, with 13 bases in the middle. The CDR3 length is 14 residues. The CDR3 here is CASSGVARREKLFF. The CDR3, as DNA: TGTGCCAGCAGTGGGGTAGCCAGACGTGAAAAACTGTTTTTT. Full variable domain (outside the CDR3, taken from reference TRBV2 and TRBJ1-4): EPEVTQTPSHQVTQMGQEVILRCVPISNHLYFYWYRQILGQKVEFLVSFYNNEISEKSEIFDDQFSVERPDGSNFTLKIRSTKLEDSAMYFCASSGVARREKLFFGSGTQLSVL.

The rearrangement joins TRBV7-2 to TRBJ1-3, with TRBD1 identical over 8 bases. The CDR3 has 14 amino acids. The V segment lost 4 bases and the J segment 7 bases; nucleotides outside the gene matches: 6. Per the germline V gene, CDR1 is SGHTA and CDR2 is FQGNSA. CDR3 in amino acids: CASSSGTGGNTIYF. In DNA form, the CDR3 reads TGTGCCAGCAGCTCCGGGACAGGCGGTAACACCATATATTTT.

The chain recombines TRBV4-3 with TRBJ2-7, with 7 bases matching TRBD2. Germline values: CDR1 LGHNA, CDR2 YSLEER. V lost 0 bases, J lost 3 bases, and 5 bases stayed unmatched. This CDR3 comprises 15 residues. CDR3 nucleotide sequence: TGCGCCAGCAGCCAAGAGTACGGGGGGATCTACGAGCAGTACTTC. This gives the protein CASSQEYGGIYEQYF.

This chain uses TRBV4-2 with TRBJ2-7, with D perhaps TRBD2 (5 bases). With 1 base removed from V and 3 bases from J, the gap between germline ends came to 13 bases. CDR1 LGHNA and CDR2 YNFKEQ come from the germline V gene. The CDR3 runs 15 residues. CDR3 sequence reads: CASSQGENRYYEQYF. The CDR3 DNA follows: TGTGCCAGCAGCCAAGGGGAGAATCGGTACTACGAGCAGTACTTC.

The genes are TRBV7-2 and TRBJ2-1, with TRBD1 matching over 9 bases. This CDR3 has 16 amino acids. J was trimmed by 8 bases and V by 5 bases; bases with no gene match: 13. Per the germline V gene, CDR1 is SGHTA and CDR2 is FQGNSA. Here the CDR3 DNA reads TGTGCCAGCAGCCCCAGAGGGACAGGGCAGAGGCATGAGCAGTTCTTC. Protein: CASSPRGTGQRHEQFF.

This chain uses TRBV7-8 with TRBJ1-6; D perhaps matches TRBD1 (5 bases). This CDR3 spans 14 amino acids. CDR1 and CDR2 from the germline V gene are SGHVS and FQNEAQ. V lost 1 base and J lost 8, with 9 bases in between. The CDR3 loop is CASSLVLGDSPLHF. The CDR3 DNA reads as TGTGCCAGCAGCTTAGTGTTAGGGGATTCACCCCTCCACTTT. Filled out from reference TRBV7-8 and TRBJ1-6, the complete variable domain reads GAGVSQSPRYKVAKRGQDVALRCDPISGHVSLFWYQQALGQGPEFLTYFQNEAQLDKSGLPSDRFFAERPEGSVSTLKIQRTQQEDSAVYLCASSLVLGDSPLHFGNGTRLTVT.

The rearrangement joins TRBV5-1 to TRBJ1-1; TRBD1 matches 7 bases. Germline CDR1 and CDR2: SGHRS and YFSETQ. The CDR3 length is 16 residues. The junction had 12 bases not matched to a gene; V was cut back by 5 bases and J by 2 bases. CDR3 amino acids: CASSLLGTAHNTEAFF. The CDR3 DNA reads TGCGCCAGCAGTTTACTCGGGACAGCTCATAACACTGAAGCTTTCTTT.

This sequence joins TRBV7-3 and TRBJ2-1; tentatively, D is TRBD2 (5 bases). The CDR3 contains 13 residues. CDR1 SGHTA and CDR2 FQGTGA come from the germline V gene. Trimming removed 5 bases from V and 6 bases from J, with 11 bases in between. CDR3 region: CASSPAGLNEQFF. CDR3 coding DNA: TGTGCCAGCAGCCCCGCGGGCCTCAATGAGCAGTTCTTC.

V gene TRBV5-1 combines with J gene TRBJ2-5; possibly TRBD1 for D (6 bases). V dropped 0 bases and J dropped 2 bases, with 11 bases sitting between them. Germline-derived CDR1 and CDR2 are SGHRS and YFSETQ. The CDR3 totals 15 residues. CDR3 sequence: CASSLDRVLQETQYF. The CDR3 DNA is TGCGCCAGCAGCTTGGACAGGGTGTTGCAAGAGACCCAGTACTTC.

There are a few counts of this clone. The chain carries TRBV11-2 and TRBJ2-7; TRBD2 matches at 7 bases. The germline CDR1 and CDR2 sequences are SGHAT and FQNNGV. V lost 0 bases to trimming and J lost 3 bases; unmatched junction nucleotides: 2. The CDR3 is made up of 14 amino acids. The CDR3 loop is CASSLELAVYEQYF. DNA for the CDR3: TGTGCCAGCAGCTTAGAGCTAGCGGTCTACGAGCAGTACTTC.

The rearrangement joins TRBV5-6 to TRBJ2-7, with D perhaps matching TRBD1 (6 bases). Germline loops: CDR1 SGHDT, CDR2 YYEEEE. This CDR3 is built from 14 residues. V was pared by 5 bases and J by 2 bases, with 14 bases between. The CDR3 coding sequence is TGTGCCAGCAGACATGGGACATCGACCTACGAGCAGTACTTC. Encoded protein: CASRHGTSTYEQYF.

CDR3 in DNA: TGTGCCAGCAGCTGGGACAGAGACTACGAGCAGTACTTC. Protein: CASSWDRDYEQYF. The rearrangement uses TRBV5-6 and TRBJ2-7; 7 positions match TRBD1. This CDR3 has 13 amino acids. CDR1 is SGHDT and CDR2 is YYEEEE in the germline V gene. V was pared by 3 bases and J by 3 bases, with 3 bases of the junction left unmatched.

This chain uses TRBV7-9 with TRBJ1-5, with TRBD1 matching 9 bases. Germline V gene sequence: CDR1 SEHNR, CDR2 FQNEAQ (reference sequence). Losses at the gene ends were 5 bases for V and 6 bases for J; bases not matched to a gene: 5. The CDR3 covers 14 residues. The CDR3 spells CASSGGTGFQPQHF. The DNA for the CDR3 is TGTGCCAGCAGCGGGGGGACAGGGTTTCAGCCCCAGCATTTT.

The chain employs TRBV5-5 and TRBJ2-3, with D tentatively TRBD2 (5 bases). Germline values: CDR1 SGHKS, CDR2 YYEKEE (reference sequence). Between the trimmed V and J ends, which lost 4 bases and 2 bases, there was a span of 17 bases. The CDR3 contains 16 residues. The CDR3 loop is CASSPRARVVTDTQYF. Written as DNA, the CDR3 is TGTGCCAGCAGCCCGCGCGCGAGGGTGGTCACAGATACGCAGTATTTT. The complete variable domain, with remaining parts taken from reference TRBV5-5 and TRBJ2-3, reads DAGVTQSPTHLIKTRGQQVTLRCSPISGHKSVSWYQQVLGQGPQFIFQYYEKEERGRGNFPDRFSARQFPNYSSELNVNALLLGDSALYLCASSPRARVVTDTQYFGPGTRLTVL.

The V call is TRBV7-2, the J call TRBJ2-2; TRBD1 matches at 7 bases. Unmatched junction bases numbered 2, after V lost 1 base and J lost 6 bases. CDR3 length: 14 residues. From germline, CDR1 is SGHTA and CDR2 FQGNSA. CDR3 protein: CASSLGQGAGELFF. DNA of the CDR3: TGTGCCAGCAGCTTAGGCCAGGGGGCCGGGGAGCTGTTTTTT.

V is TRBV5-1 and J is TRBJ1-1; D not resolved. Germline CDR1 reads SGHRS; CDR2 reads YFSETQ. The ends were cut back, 4 bases at V and 0 bases at J, with 7 bases in the middle. This CDR3 region has 13 residues. The CDR3 loop reads CASSPVMNTEAFF. CDR3 nucleotide sequence: TGCGCCAGCAGCCCTGTTATGAACACTGAAGCTTTCTTT. The variable domain in full, completed from reference TRBV5-1 and TRBJ1-1, reads KAGVTQTPRYLIKTRGQQVTLSCSPISGHRSVSWYQQTPGQGLQFLFEYFSETQRNKGNFPGRFSGRQFSNSRSEMNVSTLELGDSALYLCASSPVMNTEAFFGQGTRLTVV.

This clone was recorded a few times. The chain employs TRBV5-1 and TRBJ1-6; D not resolved. Deletions cut 0 bases from V and 9 bases from J, with 10 bases between. Germline loops: CDR1 SGHRS, CDR2 YFSETQ. CDR3 size: 14 residues. The CDR3 DNA is TGCGCCAGCAGCTTGGAAATGGCGGGTTCACCCCTCCACTTT. Translated: CASSLEMAGSPLHF.

The chain joins TRBV7-9 to TRBJ2-7; 10 nucleotides match TRBD2. Losses at the gene ends were 5 bases for V and 4 bases for J; bases not matched to a gene: 8. CDR1 and CDR2 (germline): SEHNR, FQNEAQ (reference sequence). This CDR3 comprises 15 residues. CDR3 sequence reads: CASSPIAGGGYEQYF. The CDR3 DNA reads as TGTGCCAGCAGCCCAATAGCGGGAGGAGGTTACGAGCAGTACTTC.